These 30 T cell receptor beta chains were sequenced from one sample in a study of blood T cell repertoires in COVID-19. Repertoires were generated with immunoSEQ multiplex PCR, while TCRdb's copy carries only in-frame clones and drops some. The table shows about 200,000 clones, with less than 90% occurring only once. Sequencing input: peripheral blood. The receptors originated from a man aged 35 to 55 with acute or convalescent COVID-19.

The CDR3 is CASSLGQASTNEKLFF. The CDR3 nucleotides read TGTGCCAGCAGTTTAGGGCAGGCCTCAACTAATGAAAAACTGTTTTTT. The chain employs TRBV27 and TRBJ1-4; D call uncertain. The CDR3 has 16 amino acids. The germline V gene has CDR1 MNHEY and CDR2 SMNVEV (reference sequence). Trimming took off 2 bases at V and 0 bases at J, with 10 bases between the two ends.

In this sample, this clone turned up once. In DNA, the CDR3 is TGTGCCAGCAGCCACCTCGGGGGAGGAGGAAACACCATATATTTT. It is translated as CASSHLGGGGNTIYF. V and J are TRBV14 and TRBJ1-3, with D perhaps matching TRBD1 (5 bases). The CDR3 totals 15 residues. The V gene lost 3 bases and the J gene lost 4 bases, with 13 bases spanning the gap. Germline CDR1 is SGHDN and CDR2 is FVKESK.

The chain carries TRBV28 and TRBJ1-2; 10 bases agree with TRBD1. This CDR3 is built from 15 residues. V lost 5 bases to trimming and J lost 5 bases; unmatched junction nucleotides: 8. Germline CDR1 reads MDHEN; CDR2 reads SYDVKM. The CDR3 nucleotides are TGTGCCAGCAGTCTGGGACAGGGGAGGGAATATGGCTACACCTTC. Translating gives CASSLGQGREYGYTF.

Comment on this clone: In this CDR3 the conserved last residue, phenylalanine or tryptophan, is missing, so a read error is likely. It is unclear where the CDR3 begins or ends on the DNA, so no DNA is shown, and the CDR3 is as TCRdb lists it. The CDR3 reads CASSPQAQGSPTLGI. The V gene is TRBV28, the J gene TRBJ1-2; TRBD1 is the table's D call and was not checked against the DNA. The germline CDR1 and CDR2 sequences are MDHEN and SYDVKM. Termini included, the CDR3 measures 15 amino acids.

The rearrangement joins TRBV4-3 to TRBJ2-1, with TRBD1 matching over 7 bases. The V segment lost 4 bases and the J segment 6 bases; nucleotides outside the gene matches: 15. CDR3 length equals 17 residues. Germline V lookup: CDR1 LGHNA, CDR2 YSLEER. Written as DNA, the CDR3 is TGCGCCAGCAGCCCCCAGCTAACAGGGGCCGTGGCCAATGAGCAGTTCTTC. Its protein is CASSPQLTGAVANEQFF.

DNA for the CDR3: TGTGCCAGCAGTTTCCCAGGGCTGAGCGGCTACACCTTC. It codes for CASSFPGLSGYTF. This rearrangement joins TRBV12-3 or TRBV12-4 to TRBJ1-2; the D gene is possibly TRBD1 (5 bases). The V end lost 3 bases, the J end lost 8 bases, and 13 bases lay between the germline ends. The CDR3 runs 13 residues.

The genes are TRBV27 and TRBJ2-7; perhaps TRBD1 as D (6 bases). Between the trimmed V and J ends, which lost 6 bases and 2 bases, there was a span of 8 bases. This CDR3 contains 12 residues. Looked up from germline, CDR1 is MNHEY and CDR2 is SMNVEV (reference sequence). CDR3 in DNA: TGTGCCAGCAGCAAGGGGGCCTACGAGCAGTACTTC. Translated: CASSKGAYEQYF.

J is TRBJ2-5 and V is TRBV19, with a weak D call TRBD2 (6 bases). In germline, CDR1 is LNHDA, CDR2 SQIVND (reference sequence). CDR3 length: 12 residues. The V gene lost 7 bases and the J gene lost 7 bases, with 13 bases spanning the gap. CDR3 loop: CASTEVGGTQYF. In DNA, the CDR3 is TGTGCCAGTACTGAGGTGGGGGGGACCCAGTACTTC.

The gene calls are TRBV15 and TRBJ1-4; TRBD1 might be the D (6 bases). CDR1 is LNHNV, CDR2 YYDKDF, per germline (reference sequence). The V gene lost 4 bases and the J gene lost 12 bases, with 21 bases spanning the gap. This CDR3 is built from 15 residues. This chain's CDR3 is CATSNPREQGRQLFF. The CDR3 DNA reads as TGTGCCACCAGCAACCCCCGGGAACAGGGCCGACAACTGTTTTTT.

The chain joins TRBV27 to TRBJ2-2; perhaps TRBD1 as D (6 bases). Trimming removed 5 bases at V and 0 bases at J, with 13 bases between. The CDR3 is 16 amino acids. CDR1 MNHEY and CDR2 SMNVEV come from the germline V gene (reference sequence). The CDR3 protein is CASSATGTTNTGELFF. CDR3 sequence (DNA): TGTGCCAGCAGTGCAACAGGGACAACGAACACCGGGGAGCTGTTTTTT.

The CDR3 DNA is TGTGCCAGCAGTTTATCCGCGGGAGTAGTCTACGAGCAGTACTTC. Its translation is CASSLSAGVVYEQYF. The genes are TRBV27 and TRBJ2-7; 7 nucleotides align to TRBD2. CDR3 length: 15 amino acids. CDR1 MNHEY and CDR2 SMNVEV come from the germline V gene (reference sequence). The trim removed 0 bases at V and 3 bases at J, leaving 5 bases unmatched.

The count of this clone is one. V gene TRBV11-2 combines with J gene TRBJ2-3; D gene unclear. V lost 4 bases to trimming and J lost 0 bases, with 14 bases between them. Germline values: CDR1 SGHAT, CDR2 FQNNGV. The CDR3 is 16 residues long. CDR3 DNA sequence: TGTGCCAGCAGCTCCCACGGTATGGTGAGCACAGATACGCAGTATTTT. Encoded protein: CASSSHGMVSTDTQYF.

The rearrangement uses TRBV27 and TRBJ2-7; 9 nucleotides agree with TRBD2. From germline, CDR1 is MNHEY and CDR2 SMNVEV (reference sequence). The CDR3 runs to 17 residues. Trimming removed 0 bases from V and 6 bases from J; junction bases left unmatched: 12. CDR3 sequence (DNA): TGTGCCAGCAGTTTATCGGCCGGGACTAGCAGTTTGGGCGAGCAGTACTTC. Protein: CASSLSAGTSSLGEQYF.

The rearrangement links TRBV6-5 to TRBJ1-6, with 7 bases that match TRBD1. V dropped 4 bases and J dropped 16; count of bases not matched to a gene: 4. CDR1 is MNHEY and CDR2 is SVGAGI in the germline V gene. The CDR3 covers 11 residues. CDR3 coding DNA: TGTGCCAGCAGTTCGGGACAGCGGCTCCACTTT. Its translation: CASSSGQRLHF.

The gene calls are TRBV11-2 and TRBJ2-6; D is undetermined. CDR1 and CDR2 (germline): SGHAT, FQNNGV. The V end lost 2 bases, the J end lost 0 bases, and 11 bases lay between the germline ends. The CDR3 length is 17 residues. In DNA, the CDR3 is TGTGCCAGCAGCTTAATAGCTGCCTCCTCTGGGGCCAACGTCCTGACTTTC. It codes for CASSLIAASSGANVLTF.

The chain couples TRBV20-1 to TRBJ1-2, with 10 positions matching TRBD1. The junction had 3 bases not matched to a gene; V was cut back by 3 bases and J by 2 bases. In germline, CDR1 is DFQATT, CDR2 SNEGSKA (reference sequence). The CDR3 runs 14 residues. The CDR3 is CSASRDRGNYGYTF. CDR3 DNA sequence: TGCAGTGCTAGTAGGGACAGGGGAAACTATGGCTACACCTTC.

The chain joins TRBV7-9 to TRBJ2-5; TRBD1 aligns across 9 bases. The CDR3 has 14 residues. CDR1 is SEHNR and CDR2 is FQNEAQ in the germline V gene (reference sequence). The trim removed 5 bases at V and 4 bases at J, leaving 5 bases unmatched. CDR3: CASSRQTGGETQYF. Here the CDR3 DNA reads TGTGCCAGCAGCCGGCAGACAGGGGGAGAGACCCAGTACTTC.

This chain uses TRBV18 with TRBJ2-5; no definite D call. Germline V lookup: CDR1 KGHSH, CDR2 LQKENI. Trimming removed 0 bases from V and 2 bases from J, with 10 bases in between. The CDR3 runs to 15 residues. The CDR3 nucleotides read TGTGCCAGCTCACCACCGTACAGCTTTCAAGAGACCCAGTACTTC. Encoded protein: CASSPPYSFQETQYF.

V and J are TRBV29-1 and TRBJ2-5; D perhaps matches TRBD1 (5 bases). Germline assignment: CDR1 SQVTM and CDR2 ANQGSEA. Trimming took off 6 bases at V and 5 bases at J, with 13 bases between the two ends. There are 12 residues in the CDR3. The CDR3 loop reads CSVQELGETQYF. Here the CDR3 DNA reads TGCAGCGTACAGGAGCTGGGGGAGACCCAGTACTTC.

The chain links TRBV2 to TRBJ2-7, with D unclear. The CDR3 spans 14 residues. The germline V gene encodes CDR1 SNHLY and CDR2 FYNNEI. V was shortened by 2 bases and J by 0 bases, with 8 bases between the two germline ends. For the CDR3, the DNA is TGTGCCAGCAGTGAACCGGTGCCCTCCTACGAGCAGTACTTC. It encodes CASSEPVPSYEQYF.

This sequence joins TRBV6-5 and TRBJ1-5; D not resolved. Germline CDR1 is MNHEY and CDR2 is SVGAGI. The CDR3 has 14 residues. The V and J ends lost 3 bases and 0 bases respectively, with 6 bases between them. CDR3 sequence: CASSYRHSNQPQHF. The CDR3 DNA follows: TGTGCCAGCAGTTATAGACATAGCAATCAGCCCCAGCATTTT.

The V gene is TRBV5-1, the J gene TRBJ2-1, with D maybe TRBD1 (5 bases). The CDR3 extends over 13 amino acids. Germline CDR1 and CDR2: SGHRS and YFSETQ. Between the trimmed V and J ends, which lost 0 bases and 9 bases, there was a span of 10 bases. CDR3 bases: TGCGCCAGCAGCTTGGCTCAGGGTGGTGAGCAGTTCTTC. It encodes CASSLAQGGEQFF.

This chain connects TRBV28 to TRBJ2-6; 8 bases map to TRBD1. From germline, CDR1 is MDHEN and CDR2 SYDVKM. V lost 4 bases, J lost 4 bases, and 12 bases stayed unmatched. CDR3 length: 18 amino acids. As DNA, the CDR3 is TGTGCCAGCAGTTCGCCGACAGGGGCCCCTCTGGGGGCCAACGTCCTGACTTTC. Its translation is CASSSPTGAPLGANVLTF.

The chain combines TRBV27 with TRBJ2-3, with D maybe TRBD1 (5 bases). This CDR3 is 15 amino acids long. Germline values: CDR1 MNHEY, CDR2 SMNVEV (reference sequence). V lost 8 bases and J 3 bases, leaving 18 bases between the germline ends. In DNA, the CDR3 is TGTGCCAGCCTCCACCCCCAGGGAAGAACAGATACGCAGTATTTT. Translated, it gives CASLHPQGRTDTQYF.

The chain uses TRBV19 and TRBJ2-6; the D gene is possibly TRBD1 (6 bases). This CDR3 contains 12 residues. Germline-derived CDR1 and CDR2 are LNHDA and SQIVND (reference sequence). V lost 5 bases and J lost 16, with 15 bases in between. CDR3 sequence reads: CASSLKQGRLTF. CDR3 DNA: TGTGCCAGTAGTCTCAAACAGGGCCGACTGACTTTC.

This clone was observed a few times. The CDR3 here is CASSQEGRLATPAETQYF. DNA for the CDR3: TGTGCCAGCAGCCAAGAAGGGCGCCTAGCCACCCCGGCGGAGACCCAGTACTTC. V and J are TRBV3-1 (or the pseudogene TRBV3-2) and TRBJ2-5; TRBD2 is a possible D gene (5 bases). Trimming left V 0 bases short and J 5 bases short, with 22 bases between. This CDR3 has 18 residues. The V gene's germline CDR1 is LGHDT and CDR2 YNNKEL (reference sequence).

The chain carries TRBV6-6 and TRBJ2-4, with a possible D match to TRBD2 (6 bases). V dropped 2 bases and J dropped 2 bases, with 13 bases sitting between them. Germline V CDR1 and CDR2: MNHNY, SVGAGI (reference sequence). The CDR3 totals 16 residues. CDR3 bases: TGTGCCAGCAGTTACGGAGGGCCGTCGTCCAAAAACATTCAGTACTTC. Translating it yields CASSYGGPSSKNIQYF.

The V and J genes are TRBV30 and TRBJ1-1; D remains ambiguous. V was shortened by 2 bases and J by 0 bases, with 7 bases between the two germline ends. Germline V gene sequence: CDR1 GTSNPN, CDR2 SVGIG (reference sequence). This CDR3 comprises 13 residues. The CDR3 DNA is TGTGCCTGGAGTTCACAGCTGAACACTGAAGCTTTCTTT. Protein sequence: CAWSSQLNTEAFF.

V gene TRBV10-1 combines with J gene TRBJ2-2; 12 nucleotides agree with TRBD2. This CDR3 has 15 residues. The V and J ends lost 5 bases and 4 bases, in that order; junction bases with no gene match: 2. Germline V CDR1 and CDR2: WNHNN, SYGVQD (reference sequence). The CDR3: CASSPGLAGTGELFF. The CDR3 bases are TGCGCCAGCAGTCCGGGACTAGCGGGCACCGGGGAGCTGTTTTTT.

This clone appeared once. The chain joins TRBV4-3 to TRBJ1-2; D is possibly TRBD1 (5 bases). This CDR3 is 15 amino acids long. Germline V gene sequence: CDR1 LGHNA, CDR2 YSLEER. The V and J ends lost 0 bases and 4 bases respectively, with 12 bases between them. The CDR3 DNA reads TGCGCCAGCAGCCAAGACGGAGGGGCTGGCTATGGCTACACCTTC. Translating it yields CASSQDGGAGYGYTF.